These T cell receptor beta chains were read from a single sample in a study of metastatic and nonmetastatic thyroid tumors. With MiXCR, TCRdb reprocessed the PCR reads. The table records under 75,000 clones, around 19% of them present only once. The specimen sequenced was blood. All receptors come from a female donor with papillary thyroid cancer or a benign thyroid nodule (not recorded which). Some clones in this sample may be carry-over from other donors' samples. CDR3s include the opening cysteine and the closing phenylalanine or tryptophan. Fields, in order: J gene, D gene, clone size, V gene, CDR3 protein, CDR3 DNA. The D gene is left open where the match is weak. A row's size may be missing; if present it is once, few, many or a size class.

j_call: TRBJ2-1
d_call: TRBD1
clone_size: -
v_call: TRBV4-2
cdr3_aa: CASSLDQGAVNEQFF
cdr3_nt: TGTGCCAGCAGCCTCGACCAGGGGGCGGTCAATGAGCAGTTCTTC

j_call: TRBJ2-1
d_call: -
clone_size: -
v_call: TRBV7-9
cdr3_aa: CASSTRGSEQFF
cdr3_nt: TGTGCCAGCAGCACCAGGGGATCTGAGCAGTTCTTC

j_call: TRBJ2-7
d_call: -
clone_size: -
v_call: TRBV7-6
cdr3_aa: CASSPSNRYEQYF
cdr3_nt: TGTGCCAGCAGTCCATCTAATAGGTACGAGCAGTACTTC

j_call: TRBJ2-1
d_call: -
clone_size: many
v_call: TRBV5-1
cdr3_aa: CASSLAGPSSYNEQFF
cdr3_nt: TGCGCCAGCAGCTTGGCCGGGCCAAGCTCCTACAATGAGCAGTTCTTC

j_call: TRBJ2-7
d_call: TRBD2
clone_size: -
v_call: TRBV20-1
cdr3_aa: CSADLGTSGTSSSYEQYF
cdr3_nt: TGCAGTGCGGACCTTGGGACTAGCGGGACTTCGAGCTCCTACGAGCAGTACTTC

j_call: TRBJ2-3
d_call: TRBD2
clone_size: many
v_call: TRBV27
cdr3_aa: CASSPLQGLAGGSDTQYF
cdr3_nt: TGTGCCAGCAGTCCCCTTCAGGGACTAGCGGGAGGTTCAGATACGCAGTATTTT

j_call: TRBJ1-2
d_call: -
clone_size: few
v_call: TRBV4-1
cdr3_aa: CASSQARGRIYGYTF
cdr3_nt: TGCGCCAGCAGCCAAGCAAGGGGCCGCATCTATGGCTACACCTTC

j_call: TRBJ2-7
d_call: TRBD1
clone_size: few
v_call: TRBV15
cdr3_aa: CATSRLQQGNEQYF
cdr3_nt: TGTGCCACCAGCCGATTACAACAGGGGAACGAGCAGTACTTC

j_call: TRBJ2-5
d_call: -
clone_size: many
v_call: TRBV11-3
cdr3_aa: CASSLDEETQYF
cdr3_nt: TGTGCCAGCAGCTTAGATGAGGAGACCCAGTACTTC

j_call: TRBJ2-6
d_call: -
clone_size: -
v_call: TRBV20-1
cdr3_aa: CSARDKRGSGANVLTF
cdr3_nt: TGCAGTGCTAGAGATAAACGGGGGTCTGGGGCCAACGTCCTGACTTTC

j_call: TRBJ2-1
d_call: TRBD2
clone_size: many
v_call: TRBV20-1
cdr3_aa: CSARPTAGDSYNEQFF
cdr3_nt: TGCAGTGCACGACCCACTGCGGGGGATTCCTACAATGAGCAGTTCTTC

j_call: TRBJ2-2
d_call: -
clone_size: many
v_call: TRBV27
cdr3_aa: CASSSRGAGTNTGELFF
cdr3_nt: TGTGCCAGCAGTAGCCGGGGAGCGGGTACGAACACCGGGGAGCTGTTTTTT

j_call: TRBJ1-2
d_call: -
clone_size: many
v_call: TRBV2
cdr3_aa: CAVAGSGYGYTF
cdr3_nt: TGTGCCGTAGCGGGGTCCGGCTATGGCTACACCTTC

j_call: TRBJ1-4
d_call: TRBD1
clone_size: -
v_call: TRBV27
cdr3_aa: CATPCVTGFGLATNEKLFF
cdr3_nt: TGTGCCACCCCTTGTGTGACAGGGTTCGGGCTTGCAACTAATGAAAAACTGTTTTTT

j_call: TRBJ2-7
d_call: TRBD2
clone_size: -
v_call: TRBV20-1
cdr3_aa: CSVYGGLAGAYEQYF
cdr3_nt: TGCAGTGTCTACGGTGGACTAGCGGGGGCTTACGAGCAGTACTTC

j_call: TRBJ2-7
d_call: -
clone_size: many
v_call: TRBV20-1
cdr3_aa: CSASPTRGGPYEQYF
cdr3_nt: TGCAGTGCTAGCCCTACTCGGGGTGGGCCCTACGAGCAGTACTTC

j_call: TRBJ2-2
d_call: -
clone_size: few
v_call: TRBV6-4
cdr3_aa: CASSDSGGRNTGDLFF
cdr3_nt: TGTGCCAGCAGTGACTCGGGGGGCAGGAACACCGGCGATCTGTTTTTT

j_call: TRBJ1-4
d_call: -
clone_size: few
v_call: TRBV3-1
cdr3_aa: CASSQGREGEKLFF
cdr3_nt: TGTGCCAGCAGCCAAGGCCGGGAGGGTGAAAAACTGTTTTTT

j_call: TRBJ2-3
d_call: TRBD2
clone_size: many
v_call: TRBV10-3
cdr3_aa: CAISKGLAGAGDTQYF
cdr3_nt: TGTGCCATCAGTAAGGGACTAGCGGGAGCCGGAGATACGCAGTATTTT

j_call: TRBJ1-2
d_call: -
clone_size: -
v_call: TRBV5-1
cdr3_aa: CASSSAGVRGYGYTF
cdr3_nt: TGTGCCAGCAGTTCCGCAGGGGTACGGGGCTATGGCTACACCTTC

j_call: TRBJ2-2
d_call: -
clone_size: -
v_call: TRBV11-2
cdr3_aa: CASSLDRGGANTGELFF
cdr3_nt: TGTGCCAGCAGCTTAGATCGGGGCGGGGCGAACACCGGGGAGCTGTTTTTT

j_call: TRBJ1-3
d_call: -
clone_size: -
v_call: TRBV3-1
cdr3_aa: CASSRRTVENTIYF
cdr3_nt: TGTGCCAGCAGCCGTCGGACAGTGGAAAACACCATATATTTT

j_call: TRBJ2-1
d_call: TRBD2
clone_size: many
v_call: TRBV12-5
cdr3_aa: CASGLGLAGDAHNEQFF
cdr3_nt: TGTGCTAGTGGTCTGGGACTAGCGGGAGATGCACACAATGAGCAGTTCTTC